The text below deals with one T cell receptor beta chain. Its antigen is still unknown. This entry belongs to a study of untreated major depressive disorder. Study findings and constraints: Generalizability is limited by the comparatively small study sample. The sequencing tests were limited to three preselected Vbeta families. TRBV05-01 (Vbeta 5.1) usage was higher in CD4+ T cells of depressed patients than controls.

The CDR3 is made up of 13 amino acids. V lost 4 bases to trimming and J lost 4 bases, with 8 bases between them. CDR1 and CDR2 (germline): SGHRS, YFSETQ. Excluded: major illness, comorbidity, regular medication, drug use, over 100 g alcohol weekly. From thawed PBMCs, CD4+ T cells were purified by negative selection. The method was immunoSEQ multiplex PCR; TCRdb's version includes in-frame clones alone and lacks a portion of them. The sample shows under 15,000 clones, around 90% of them seen only once. Sample: CD4+ T cells from PBMCs. The chain carries TRBV5-1 and TRBJ1-4; possibly TRBD1 for D (5 bases). This clonotype was sampled from a man aged 25-45 years with major depressive disorder. Here the CDR3 reads CASSGTGNEKLFF. The CDR3 region has the DNA TGCGCCAGCAGCGGGACGGGTAATGAAAAACTGTTTTTT.